This T cell receptor (beta chain) was found in a study of T cells in Graves' hyperthyroidism and ophthalmopathy. Study at large: Blood from the periphery was taken at initial diagnosis, before any treatment. Study conclusions and caveats: Ophthalmopathy was told apart from stable hyperthyroidism by a 13 V-J model. Ophthalmopathy was model-predicted a median about six months pre-onset.

Remarks on this clonotype: The antigen is undetermined.

Template material for amplifying TCR beta CDR3 regions consisted of RNA transcripts. Primed by the HTBI set, a first-round RT-PCR was run on the TCR CDR3. MiXCR, run by TCRdb on the multiplex PCR reads, gives a single entry per CDR3 protein. In the table there are about 340,000 distinct CDR3 sequences, roughly 20% of which are singletons. Patients having uncontrolled infection, another autoimmune disease, pregnancy or lactation were not included. CDR1 DFQATT and CDR2 SNEGSKA come from the germline V gene (reference sequence). Trimming left V 6 bases short and J 0 bases short, with 12 bases between. The CDR3 totals 13 residues.

This receptor was identified in a woman in her forties or fifties with Graves' hyperthyroidism. Sequencing was done on a sample of blood. The gene calls are TRBV20-1 and TRBJ2-7; possibly TRBD1 for D (6 bases). CDR3 DNA: TGCAGTGCCGAGGGACATACCTCCTACGAGCAGTACTTC. It translates to CSAEGHTSYEQYF.